A single sample gave rise to the 20 T cell receptor beta chains below, sequenced in a study of T cell responses to AZD1222 COVID-19 vaccine (dated by TCRdb to the early 2020s). In the paper's terms, the time point label means: about 28 days (+/-7) after the second vaccine dose. Library creation used the immunoSEQ multiplex PCR assay. Drawn from immuneACCESS, this table holds only the in-frame rearrangements with V and J called that TCRdb kept. Clones are partly lost; checked studies trace under half to an unresolved V gene and leave the rest unexplained. The sample table holds more than 70,000 clones, of which roughly nine tenths were seen once. The ten largest make up under 1.5% of the sample. This specimen was peripheral blood, taken 28 days after the second AZD1222 dose. Receptor source: an adult who received the AZD1222 COVID-19 vaccine.

This chain joins TRBV11-2 and TRBJ2-1; D is perhaps TRBD1 or TRBD2 (5 bases each). The germline V gene has CDR1 SGHAT and CDR2 FQNNGV. The CDR3 has 14 residues. V was trimmed by 6 bases and J by 5 bases, leaving 14 bases between them. The CDR3: CASSRDEGHNEQFF. The CDR3 DNA follows: TGTGCCAGCAGTCGGGACGAAGGACACAATGAGCAGTTCTTC.

This clone has a handful of counts. The chain employs TRBV18 and TRBJ1-1; tentatively, D is TRBD1 (5 bases). Germline V lookup: CDR1 KGHSH, CDR2 LQKENI. Trimming pared 4 bases from V and 10 bases from J, leaving 16 bases between. The CDR3 is 13 amino acids. CDR3: CASSQTAAFPAFF. CDR3 DNA sequence: TGTGCCAGCTCACAGACAGCGGCTTTCCCAGCTTTCTTT.

The chain couples TRBV5-1 to TRBJ2-5; D not certain. Germline V CDR1 and CDR2: SGHRS, YFSETQ. The length of the CDR3 is 12 residues. Trimming shortened V by 4 bases and J by 0 bases, and 4 bases separated the two germline ends. CDR3 in amino acids: CASSTDQETQYF. The CDR3 DNA is TGCGCCAGCAGCACCGACCAAGAGACCCAGTACTTC.

This clone was seen ten or more times. The rearrangement joins TRBV4-2 to TRBJ2-5, with TRBD2 matching 13 bases. CDR1 LGHNA and CDR2 YNFKEQ come from the germline V gene. V lost 0 bases, J lost 3 bases, and 4 bases stayed unmatched. This CDR3 comprises 17 residues. CDR3 coding DNA: TGTGCCAGCAGCCAAGATCCAACTAGCGGGAGGGAAGAGACCCAGTACTTC. This codes for CASSQDPTSGREETQYF.

V gene TRBV27 combines with J gene TRBJ1-3; unclear D gene. CDR3 length: 13 amino acids. Germline values: CDR1 MNHEY, CDR2 SMNVEV (reference sequence). V was cut by 3 bases and J by 8 bases, with 11 bases left in between. This CDR3 is CASSFAPGDTIYF. The CDR3 nucleotides read TGTGCCAGCAGTTTTGCTCCCGGGGACACCATATATTTT.

V is TRBV7-2 and J is TRBJ2-5; 7 positions match TRBD2. Germline trimming cut 5 bases from V and 5 bases from J; bases unmatched to any gene: 11. The CDR3 length is 15 residues. CDR1 and CDR2 from the germline V gene are SGHTA and FQGNSA. This CDR3 is CASSRAGGSEETQYF. The CDR3 DNA is TGTGCCAGCAGCAGAGCAGGCGGGAGTGAGGAGACCCAGTACTTC. Drawing the rest from reference TRBV7-2 and TRBJ2-5, the complete variable domain is GAGVSQSPSNKVTEKGKDVELRCDPISGHTALYWYRQSLGQGLEFLIYFQGNSAPDKSGLPSDRFSAERTGGSVSTLTIQRTQQEDSAVYLCASSRAGGSEETQYFGPGTRLLVL.

This chain links TRBV18 with TRBJ2-7; 8 bases match TRBD1. After removal of 8 bases from V and 6 bases from J, the junction contained 3 bases not matched to a gene. Germline lookup yields CDR1 KGHSH and CDR2 LQKENI. This CDR3 spans 11 amino acids. The CDR3 protein is CASRDRGEQYF. Written as DNA, the CDR3 is TGTGCCAGCCGAGACAGGGGCGAGCAGTACTTC. The variable domain in full, with the rest retrieved from reference TRBV18 and TRBJ2-7, is NAGVMQNPRHLVRRRGQEARLRCSPMKGHSHVYWYRQLPEEGLKFMVYLQKENIIDESGMPKERFSAEFPKEGPSILRIQQVVRGDSAAYFCASRDRGEQYFGPGTRLTVT.

The chain uses TRBV19 and TRBJ2-1; D may correspond to TRBD1 or TRBD2 (7 bases each). Trimming stripped 5 bases from V and 1 base from J, with 18 bases between. The CDR3 extends over 17 amino acids. Germline CDR1 LNHDA, CDR2 SQIVND (reference sequence). The CDR3 region has the DNA TGTGCCAGTAGTGCGCCTGCAGGGGGAGGGTCCTACAATGAGCAGTTCTTC. This codes for CASSAPAGGGSYNEQFF.

The chain has TRBV9 and TRBJ2-3; 12 bases align to TRBD2. The CDR3 extends over 15 amino acids. Germline CDR1 is SGDLS and CDR2 is YYNGEE. With V trimmed by 1 base and J by 5 bases, 2 bases remained unmatched. The DNA of the CDR3 is TGTGCCAGCAGCGTACTAGCGGGAGGGCAAGATACGCAGTATTTT. Translation gives CASSVLAGGQDTQYF.

The chain has TRBV18 and TRBJ2-7; tentatively, D is TRBD1 (7 bases). Germline CDR1 reads KGHSH; CDR2 reads LQKENI. This CDR3 has 16 residues. The V end lost 0 bases, the J end lost 2 bases, and 14 bases lay between the germline ends. CDR3 in DNA: TGTGCCAGCTCACCACCAGGGCAGGGGGGTACCTACGAGCAGTACTTC. Its protein is CASSPPGQGGTYEQYF.

The chain couples TRBV29-1 to TRBJ2-1, with TRBD2 matching over 11 bases. The CDR3 runs 14 residues. Trimming took 4 bases from V and 7 from J; bases not matched to a gene: 6. Germline values: CDR1 SQVTM, CDR2 ANQGSEA. The CDR3 DNA reads as TGCAGCGTTGTAATACTAGCGGGAGCGAATGAGCAGTTCTTC. The encoded protein is CSVVILAGANEQFF.

There are a few counts of this clone. The rearrangement uses TRBV19 and TRBJ2-1; the D is unclear. This CDR3 has 16 amino acids. Germline CDR1 is LNHDA and CDR2 is SQIVND (reference sequence). V was pared by 3 bases and J by 0 bases, with 12 bases between. CDR3 nucleotides: TGTGCCAGTAGTATTGCGCCGGTGAGCTCCTACAATGAGCAGTTCTTC. This sequence encodes CASSIAPVSSYNEQFF.

As DNA, the CDR3 is TGCAGTGCTAGAGTTAGCAGTGAGCAGTTCTTC. It is translated as CSARVSSEQFF. The rearrangement links TRBV20-1 to TRBJ2-1; D is ambiguous. V was shortened by 1 base and J by 9 bases, with 7 bases between the two germline ends. The V gene's germline CDR1 is DFQATT and CDR2 SNEGSKA (reference sequence). The CDR3 contains 11 residues.

The CDR3 sequence: CASSQVPGQGGYGYTF. The CDR3 region has the DNA TGCGCCAGCAGCCAAGTCCCCGGACAGGGAGGCTATGGCTACACCTTC. The chain links TRBV4-1 to TRBJ1-2, with 8 bases fitting TRBD1. Germline assignment: CDR1 MGHRA and CDR2 YSYEKL. The CDR3 is made up of 16 amino acids. V dropped 1 base and J dropped 4; count of bases not matched to a gene: 8.

V gene TRBV19 combines with J gene TRBJ2-7, with TRBD1 matching 7 bases. The V gene end was trimmed by 3 bases and the J gene end by 4 bases; junction bases not matched to a gene: 9. The CDR3 extends over 15 amino acids. In germline, CDR1 is LNHDA, CDR2 SQIVND (reference sequence). Written as DNA, the CDR3 is TGTGCCAGTAGTATGGGACAGCGGCGCCTTTACGAGCAGTACTTC. Its translation is CASSMGQRRLYEQYF. The full variable domain, in which reference TRBV19 and TRBJ2-7 provide the parts outside the CDR3, is DGGITQSPKYLFRKEGQNVTLSCEQNLNHDAMYWYRQDPGQGLRLIYYSQIVNDFQKGDIAEGYSVSREKKESFPLTVTSAQKNPTAFYLCASSMGQRRLYEQYFGPGTRLTVT.

This chain joins TRBV23-1 and TRBJ2-7, with D hard to call. TRBV23-1 is an ORF, and what it does is uncertain. The V end was cut by 7 bases, the J end by 3 bases, with 22 bases between. The CDR3 is made up of 16 amino acids. In DNA form, the CDR3 reads TGCGCCAGCACCCCTGGGCAGGTTAGCTGTGGCTACGAGCAGTACTTC. This translates into CASTPGQVSCGYEQYF.

The CDR3 here is CASSSQGLAGYNEQFF. CDR3 DNA: TGTGCCAGCAGCTCCCAAGGGCTAGCGGGATACAATGAGCAGTTCTTC. The chain recombines TRBV9 with TRBJ2-1; 9 bases map to TRBD2. Germline CDR1 reads SGDLS; CDR2 reads YYNGEE. The junction had 9 bases not matched to a gene; V was cut back by 4 bases and J by 4 bases. The CDR3 is made up of 16 amino acids. The entire variable domain, with the rest obtained from reference TRBV9 and TRBJ2-1, is as follows: DSGVTQTPKHLITATGQRVTLRCSPRSGDLSVYWYQQSLDQGLQFLIQYYNGEERAKGNILERFSAQQFPDLHSELNLSSLELGDSALYFCASSSQGLAGYNEQFFGPGTRLTVL.

The chain recombines TRBV10-3 with TRBJ1-1; perhaps TRBD1 as D (6 bases). The CDR3 has 14 residues. V dropped 5 bases and J dropped 1 base, with 11 bases sitting between them. CDR1 is ENHRY and CDR2 is SYGVKD in the germline V gene. CDR3: CAISYREGNTEAFF. The DNA for the CDR3 is TGTGCCATCAGTTACAGGGAGGGGAACACTGAAGCTTTCTTT.

This sequence joins TRBV5-6 and TRBJ1-6; D not resolved. Trimming left V 4 bases short and J 9 bases short, with 17 bases between. From germline, CDR1 is SGHDT and CDR2 YYEEEE. This CDR3 is built from 15 residues. The CDR3 nucleotides are TGTGCCAGCAGCCGCCGGCAGAGCCTTAGTTCACCCCTCCACTTT. It translates to CASSRRQSLSSPLHF.

The chain links TRBV6-2 or TRBV6-3 to TRBJ2-4; D not certain. V dropped 5 bases and J dropped 8 bases, with 10 bases sitting between them. The V gene's germline CDR1 is MNHEY and CDR2 SVGEGT. CDR3 length: 12 amino acids. The CDR3 region is CASSRTVDIQYF. CDR3 sequence (DNA): TGTGCCAGCAGTCGGACGGTGGACATTCAGTACTTC.